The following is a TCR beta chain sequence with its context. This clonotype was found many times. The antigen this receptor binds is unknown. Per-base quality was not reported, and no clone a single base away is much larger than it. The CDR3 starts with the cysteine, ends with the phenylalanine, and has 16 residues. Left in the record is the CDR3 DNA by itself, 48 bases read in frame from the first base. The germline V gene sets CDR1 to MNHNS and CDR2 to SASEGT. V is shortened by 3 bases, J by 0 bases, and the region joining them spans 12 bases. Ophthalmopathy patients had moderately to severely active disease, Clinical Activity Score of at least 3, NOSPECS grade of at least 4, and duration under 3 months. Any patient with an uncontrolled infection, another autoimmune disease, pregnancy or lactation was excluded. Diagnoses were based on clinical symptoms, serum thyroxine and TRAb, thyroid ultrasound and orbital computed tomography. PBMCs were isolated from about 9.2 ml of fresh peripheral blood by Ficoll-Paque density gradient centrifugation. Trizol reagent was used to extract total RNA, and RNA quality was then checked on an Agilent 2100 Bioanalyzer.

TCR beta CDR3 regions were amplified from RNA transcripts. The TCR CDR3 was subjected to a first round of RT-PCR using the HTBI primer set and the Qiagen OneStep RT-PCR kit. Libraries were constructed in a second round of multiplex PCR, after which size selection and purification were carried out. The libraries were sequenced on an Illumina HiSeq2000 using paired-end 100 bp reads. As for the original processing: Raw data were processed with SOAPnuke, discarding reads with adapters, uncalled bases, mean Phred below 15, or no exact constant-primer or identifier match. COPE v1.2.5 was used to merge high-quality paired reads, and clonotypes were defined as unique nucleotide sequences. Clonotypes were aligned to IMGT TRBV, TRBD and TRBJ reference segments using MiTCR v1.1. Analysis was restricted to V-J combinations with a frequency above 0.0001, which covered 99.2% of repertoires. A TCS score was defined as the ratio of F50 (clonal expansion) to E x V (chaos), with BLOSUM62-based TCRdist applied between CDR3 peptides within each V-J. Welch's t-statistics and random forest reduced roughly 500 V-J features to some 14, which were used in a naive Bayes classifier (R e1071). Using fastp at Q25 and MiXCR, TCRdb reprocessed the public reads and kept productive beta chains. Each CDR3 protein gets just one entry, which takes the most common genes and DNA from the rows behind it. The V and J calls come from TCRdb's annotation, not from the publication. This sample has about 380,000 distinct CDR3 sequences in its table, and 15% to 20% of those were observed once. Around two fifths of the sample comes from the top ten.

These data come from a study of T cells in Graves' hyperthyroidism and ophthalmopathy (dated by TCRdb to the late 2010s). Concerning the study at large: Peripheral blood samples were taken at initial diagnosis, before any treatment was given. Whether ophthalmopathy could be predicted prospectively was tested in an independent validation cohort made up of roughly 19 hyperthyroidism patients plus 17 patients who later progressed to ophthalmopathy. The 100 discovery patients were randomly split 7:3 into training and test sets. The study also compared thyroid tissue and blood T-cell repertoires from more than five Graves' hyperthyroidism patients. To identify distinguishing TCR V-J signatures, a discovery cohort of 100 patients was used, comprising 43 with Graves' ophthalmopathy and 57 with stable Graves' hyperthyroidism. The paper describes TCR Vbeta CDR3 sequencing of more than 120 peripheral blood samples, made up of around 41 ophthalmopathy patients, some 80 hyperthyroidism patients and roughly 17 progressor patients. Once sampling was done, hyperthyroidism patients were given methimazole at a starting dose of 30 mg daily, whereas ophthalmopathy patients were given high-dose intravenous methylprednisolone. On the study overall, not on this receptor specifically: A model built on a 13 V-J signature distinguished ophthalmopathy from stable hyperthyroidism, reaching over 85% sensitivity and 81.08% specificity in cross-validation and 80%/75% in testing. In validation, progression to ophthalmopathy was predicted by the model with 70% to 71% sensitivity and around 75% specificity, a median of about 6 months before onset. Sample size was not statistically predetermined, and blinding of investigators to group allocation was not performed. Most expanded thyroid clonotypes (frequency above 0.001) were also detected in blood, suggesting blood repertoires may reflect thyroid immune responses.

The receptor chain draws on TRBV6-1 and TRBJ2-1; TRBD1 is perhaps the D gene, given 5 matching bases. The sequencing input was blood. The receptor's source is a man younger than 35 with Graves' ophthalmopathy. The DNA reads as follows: TGTGCCAGCAGTGAGTTTGACAGAATCTCCTACAATGAGCAGTTCTTC. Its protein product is CASSEFDRISYNEQFF.